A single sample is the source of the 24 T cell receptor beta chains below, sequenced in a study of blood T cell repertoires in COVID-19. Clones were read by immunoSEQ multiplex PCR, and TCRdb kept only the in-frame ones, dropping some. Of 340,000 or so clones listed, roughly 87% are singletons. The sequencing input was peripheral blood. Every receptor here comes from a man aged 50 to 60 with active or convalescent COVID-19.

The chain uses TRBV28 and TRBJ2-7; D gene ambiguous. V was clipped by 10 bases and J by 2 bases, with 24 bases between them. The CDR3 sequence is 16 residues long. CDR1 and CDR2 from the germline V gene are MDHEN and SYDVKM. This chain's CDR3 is CATLPSTSFLTYEQYF. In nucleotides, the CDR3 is TGTGCCACCTTACCCTCAACTTCGTTCCTAACCTACGAGCAGTACTTC.

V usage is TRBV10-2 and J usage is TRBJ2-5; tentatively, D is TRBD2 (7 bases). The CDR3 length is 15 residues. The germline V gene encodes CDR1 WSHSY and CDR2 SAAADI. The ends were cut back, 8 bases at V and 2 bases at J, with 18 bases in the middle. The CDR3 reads CASGRPGEGQETQYF. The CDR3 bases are TGCGCCAGCGGTAGACCAGGGGAGGGGCAAGAGACCCAGTACTTC.

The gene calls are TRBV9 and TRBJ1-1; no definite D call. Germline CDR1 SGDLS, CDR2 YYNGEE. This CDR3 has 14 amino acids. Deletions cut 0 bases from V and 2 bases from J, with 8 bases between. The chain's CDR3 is CASSVVGENTEAFF. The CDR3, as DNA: TGTGCCAGCAGCGTAGTGGGAGAAAACACTGAAGCTTTCTTT.

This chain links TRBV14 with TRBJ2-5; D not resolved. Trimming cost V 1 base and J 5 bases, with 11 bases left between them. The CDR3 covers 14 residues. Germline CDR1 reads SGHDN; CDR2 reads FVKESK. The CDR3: CASSQAGSWETQYF. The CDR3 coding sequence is TGTGCCAGCAGCCAAGCCGGGTCCTGGGAGACCCAGTACTTC. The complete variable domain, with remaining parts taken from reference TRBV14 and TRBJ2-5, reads EAGVTQFPSHSVIEKGQTVTLRCDPISGHDNLYWYRRVMGKEIKFLLHFVKESKQDESGMPNNRFLAERTGGTYSTLKVQPAELEDSGVYFCASSQAGSWETQYFGPGTRLLVL.

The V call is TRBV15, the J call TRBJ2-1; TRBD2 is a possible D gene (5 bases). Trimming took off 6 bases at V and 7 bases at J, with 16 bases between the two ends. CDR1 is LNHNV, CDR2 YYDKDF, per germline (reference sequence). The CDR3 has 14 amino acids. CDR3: CATRDLSWENEQFF. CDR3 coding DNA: TGTGCCACCAGGGACCTCAGTTGGGAGAATGAGCAGTTCTTC.

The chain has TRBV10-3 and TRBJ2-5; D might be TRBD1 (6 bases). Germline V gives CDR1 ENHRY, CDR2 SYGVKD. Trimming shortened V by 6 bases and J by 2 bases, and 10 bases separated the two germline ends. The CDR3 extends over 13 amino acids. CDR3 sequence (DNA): TGTGCCATCAGAGGAGACAGGCAAGAGACCCAGTACTTC. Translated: CAIRGDRQETQYF.

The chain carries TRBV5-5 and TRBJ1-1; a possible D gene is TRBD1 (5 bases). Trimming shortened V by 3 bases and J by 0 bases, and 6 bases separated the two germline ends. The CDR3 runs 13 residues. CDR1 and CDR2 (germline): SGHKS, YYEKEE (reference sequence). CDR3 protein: CASSSDMNTEAFF. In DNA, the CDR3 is TGTGCCAGCAGCTCGGACATGAACACTGAAGCTTTCTTT. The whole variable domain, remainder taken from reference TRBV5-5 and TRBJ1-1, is DAGVTQSPTHLIKTRGQQVTLRCSPISGHKSVSWYQQVLGQGPQFIFQYYEKEERGRGNFPDRFSARQFPNYSSELNVNALLLGDSALYLCASSSDMNTEAFFGQGTRLTVV.

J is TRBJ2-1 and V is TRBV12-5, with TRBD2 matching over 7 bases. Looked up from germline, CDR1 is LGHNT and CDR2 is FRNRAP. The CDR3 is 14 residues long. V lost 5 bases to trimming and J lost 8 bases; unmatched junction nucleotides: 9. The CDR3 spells CASGKGGSRYEQFF. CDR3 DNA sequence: TGTGCTAGTGGTAAGGGCGGGAGTAGGTATGAGCAGTTCTTC.

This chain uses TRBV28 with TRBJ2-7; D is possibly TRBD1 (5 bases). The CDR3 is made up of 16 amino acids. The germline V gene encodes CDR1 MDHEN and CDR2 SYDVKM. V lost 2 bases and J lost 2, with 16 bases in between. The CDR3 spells CASSLGVGALPYEQYF. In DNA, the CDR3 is TGTGCCAGCAGTTTAGGAGTTGGGGCATTGCCCTACGAGCAGTACTTC.

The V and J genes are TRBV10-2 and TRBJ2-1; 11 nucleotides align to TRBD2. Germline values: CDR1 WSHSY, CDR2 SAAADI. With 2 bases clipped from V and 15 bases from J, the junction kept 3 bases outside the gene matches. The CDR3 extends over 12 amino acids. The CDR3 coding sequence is TGCGCCAGCAGTGAGACTAGCGGGAGAGGGTTCTTC. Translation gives CASSETSGRGFF.

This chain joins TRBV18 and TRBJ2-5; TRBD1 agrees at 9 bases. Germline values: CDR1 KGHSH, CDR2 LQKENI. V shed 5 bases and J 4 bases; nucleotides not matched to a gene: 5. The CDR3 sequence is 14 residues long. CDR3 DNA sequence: TGTGCCAGCTCAAATTCGGACAGGGGAGAGACCCAGTACTTC. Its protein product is CASSNSDRGETQYF.

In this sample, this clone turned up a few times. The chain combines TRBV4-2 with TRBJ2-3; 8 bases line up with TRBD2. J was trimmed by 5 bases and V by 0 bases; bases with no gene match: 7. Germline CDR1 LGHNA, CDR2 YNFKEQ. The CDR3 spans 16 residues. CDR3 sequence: CASSQDSGGGQDTQYF. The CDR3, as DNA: TGTGCCAGCAGCCAAGATTCCGGGGGGGGCCAAGATACGCAGTATTTT.

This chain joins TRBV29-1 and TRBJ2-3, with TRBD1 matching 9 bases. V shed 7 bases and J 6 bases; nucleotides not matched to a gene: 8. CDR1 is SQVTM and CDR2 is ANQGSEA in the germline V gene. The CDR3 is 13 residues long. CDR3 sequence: CSAPGQGPDTQYF. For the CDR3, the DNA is TGCAGCGCCCCGGGACAGGGTCCGGATACGCAGTATTTT.

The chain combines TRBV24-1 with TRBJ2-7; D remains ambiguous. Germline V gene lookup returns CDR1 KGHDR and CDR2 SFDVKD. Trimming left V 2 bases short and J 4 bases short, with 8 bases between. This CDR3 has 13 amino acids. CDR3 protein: CATSDSDKYEQYF. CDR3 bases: TGTGCCACCAGTGATTCCGACAAGTACGAGCAGTACTTC.

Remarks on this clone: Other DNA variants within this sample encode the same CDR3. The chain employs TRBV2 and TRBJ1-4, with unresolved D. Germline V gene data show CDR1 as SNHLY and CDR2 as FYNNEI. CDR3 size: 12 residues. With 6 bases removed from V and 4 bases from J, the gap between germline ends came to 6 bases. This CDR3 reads CASSPYNEKLFF. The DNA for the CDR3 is TGTGCCAGCAGCCCTTATAATGAAAAACTGTTTTTT.

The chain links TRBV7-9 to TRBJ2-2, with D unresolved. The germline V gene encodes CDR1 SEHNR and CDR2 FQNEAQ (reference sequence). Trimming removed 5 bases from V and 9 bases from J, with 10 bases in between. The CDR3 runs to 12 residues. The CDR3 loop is CASSPRHRELFF. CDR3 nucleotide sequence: TGTGCCAGCAGCCCACGACACAGGGAGCTGTTTTTT.

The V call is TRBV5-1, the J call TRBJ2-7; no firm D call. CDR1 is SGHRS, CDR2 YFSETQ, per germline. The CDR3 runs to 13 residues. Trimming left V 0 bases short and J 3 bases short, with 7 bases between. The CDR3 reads CASSLGQFYEQYF. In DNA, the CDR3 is TGCGCCAGCAGCTTGGGTCAGTTCTACGAGCAGTACTTC.

CDR3 protein: CASSEGPVGGAGETQYF. CDR3 coding DNA: TGTGCCAGCAGTGAAGGGCCCGTAGGAGGGGCTGGAGAGACCCAGTACTTC. The chain carries TRBV6-1 and TRBJ2-5; D is possibly TRBD2 (6 bases). Germline CDR1 and CDR2: MNHNS and SASEGT. The CDR3 has 17 amino acids. Trimming pared 1 base from V and 4 bases from J, leaving 19 bases between.

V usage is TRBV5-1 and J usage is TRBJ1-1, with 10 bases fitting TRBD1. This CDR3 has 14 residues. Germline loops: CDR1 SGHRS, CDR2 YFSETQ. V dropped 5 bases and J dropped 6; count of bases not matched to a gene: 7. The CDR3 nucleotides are TGCGCCAGCAGGGGGACAGGGGAGTTGCCTGAAGCTTTCTTT. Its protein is CASRGTGELPEAFF.

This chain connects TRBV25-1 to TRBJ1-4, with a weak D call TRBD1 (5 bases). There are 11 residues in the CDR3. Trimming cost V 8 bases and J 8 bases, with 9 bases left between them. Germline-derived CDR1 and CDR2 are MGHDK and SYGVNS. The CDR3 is CASRGGEKLFF. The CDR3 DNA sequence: TGTGCCAGCCGGGGGGGAGAAAAACTGTTTTTT.

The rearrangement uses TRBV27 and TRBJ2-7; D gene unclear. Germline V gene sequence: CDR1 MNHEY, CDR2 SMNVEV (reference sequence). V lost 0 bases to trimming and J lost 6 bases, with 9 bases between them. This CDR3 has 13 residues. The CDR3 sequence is CASSLSYDSEQYF. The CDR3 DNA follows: TGTGCCAGCAGTTTATCGTATGACTCCGAGCAGTACTTC.

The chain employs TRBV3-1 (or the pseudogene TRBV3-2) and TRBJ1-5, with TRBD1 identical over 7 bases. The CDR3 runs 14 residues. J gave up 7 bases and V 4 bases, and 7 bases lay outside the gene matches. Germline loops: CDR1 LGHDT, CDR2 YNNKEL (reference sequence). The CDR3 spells CASSPRQGRQPQHF. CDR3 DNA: TGTGCCAGCAGCCCCCGACAGGGTAGGCAGCCCCAGCATTTT.

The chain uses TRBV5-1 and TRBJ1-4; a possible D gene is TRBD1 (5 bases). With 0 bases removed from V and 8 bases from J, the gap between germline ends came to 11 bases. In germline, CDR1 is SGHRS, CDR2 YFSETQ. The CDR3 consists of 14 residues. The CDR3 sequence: CASSLAQGVEKLFF. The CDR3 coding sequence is TGCGCCAGCAGCTTGGCCCAGGGCGTCGAAAAACTGTTTTTT.

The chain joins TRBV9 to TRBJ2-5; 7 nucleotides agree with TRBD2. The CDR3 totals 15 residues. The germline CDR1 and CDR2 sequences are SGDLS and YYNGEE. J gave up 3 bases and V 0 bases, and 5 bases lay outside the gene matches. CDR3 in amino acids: CASSVGGGGKETQYF. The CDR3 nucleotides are TGTGCCAGCAGCGTAGGGGGCGGGGGAAAAGAGACCCAGTACTTC.